Listed below are T cell receptor beta chains from one sample, sequenced in a study of T cell responses to AZD1222 COVID-19 vaccine. TCRdb's copy holds only in-frame clones and misses some; the assay was immunoSEQ multiplex PCR. The sample gives 90,000 to 150,000 clones, roughly 89% of which show up once; approximately 8.4% is in the top ten. The source was peripheral blood, collected on day 0 of AZD1222 vaccination. The receptors shown here come from an adult in good health. CDR3s include the opening cysteine and the closing phenylalanine or tryptophan. The order of the fields is D gene, J gene, clone size, V gene, CDR3 DNA, CDR3 protein. The D gene is left open where the match is weak. A clone size is listed for some rows: how often the clone was seen (once, few, many), or a class if it is expanded.

>-|TRBJ1-2|-|TRBV5-1
TGCGCCAGCAGCTTCCTAGTTACAGGGAGCTATGGCTACACCTTC
CASSFLVTGSYGYTF
>-|TRBJ2-2|-|TRBV9
TGTGCCAGCAGCGCGACAGTTACGAACACCGGGGAGCTGTTTTTT
CASSATVTNTGELFF
>-|TRBJ1-2|once|TRBV27
TGTGCCAGCAGTCCCCTGAGGAAGAGGGCTGCTGGCTACACCTTC
CASSPLRKRAAGYTF
>-|TRBJ2-3|-|TRBV7-3
TGTGCCAGCAGCTCAGGCGGAGCTTATCAGGGTACGCAGTATTTT
CASSSGGAYQGTQYF
>-|TRBJ2-3|-|TRBV5-4
TGTGCCAGCAGACCTGACAGTAACACAGATACGCAGTATTTT
CASRPDSNTDTQYF
>-|TRBJ1-4|-|TRBV15
TGTGCCACCAGCATGGACCTAACTAATGAAAAACTGTTTTTT
CATSMDLTNEKLFF
>-|TRBJ2-2|-|TRBV2
TGTGCCAGATCTTGGCAGGGGGGCACCGGGGAGCTGTTTTTT
CARSWQGGTGELFF
>TRBD1|TRBJ2-5|-|TRBV7-2
TGTGCCAGCAGCTTCCGGACAGGTCGACAAGAGACCCAGTACTTC
CASSFRTGRQETQYF
>-|TRBJ1-6|-|TRBV12-3/TRBV12-4
TGTGCCAGCAGTTTTTCCGGTTTGCCAGCCCTCCACTTT
CASSFSGLPALHF
>-|TRBJ1-1|-|TRBV5-1
TGCGCCAGCAGCTCTACTCCATCCGGGAACACTGAAGCTTTCTTT
CASSSTPSGNTEAFF
>-|TRBJ1-5|-|TRBV11-2
TGTGCCAGCAGCTATACGAGCAATCAGCCCCAGCATTTT
CASSYTSNQPQHF
>TRBD1|TRBJ1-4|-|TRBV27
TGTGCCAGCAGTTCGTTTCCCAACAGGGGGACTAATGAAAAACTGTTTTTT
CASSSFPNRGTNEKLFF
>-|TRBJ1-6|-|TRBV2
TGTGCCACCCGGGGGGAGCGTAATTCACCCCTCCACTTT
CATRGERNSPLHF
>TRBD2|TRBJ2-1|-|TRBV9
TGTGCCAGCAGCGTCAGACTAGCGAACTACAATGAGCAGTTCTTC
CASSVRLANYNEQFF
>-|TRBJ2-1|-|TRBV5-1
TGCGCCAGCAGCTTGGAGATGGACAATGAGCAGTTCTTC
CASSLEMDNEQFF
>-|TRBJ1-6|-|TRBV5-4
TGTGCCTGGAGGGAGGTGAGGAATTCACCCCTCCACTTT
CAWREVRNSPLHF
>-|TRBJ1-2|-|TRBV7-9
TGTGCCAGCAGCACGACACCCAACTATGGCTACACCTTC
CASSTTPNYGYTF
>TRBD2|TRBJ2-5|-|TRBV3-1/TRBV3-2
TGTGCCAGCAGCAGATCCGGGACTAGCTACCAAGAGACCCAGTACTTC
CASSRSGTSYQETQYF
>-|TRBJ2-2|-|TRBV29-1
TGCAGCGTGGTACAGGGATCCGGGGAGCTGTTTTTT
CSVVQGSGELFF
>-|TRBJ2-7|-|TRBV18
TGTGCCAGCTCACCGAGGAGGGGCTACGAGCAGTACTTC
CASSPRRGYEQYF
>-|TRBJ2-1|-|TRBV7-9
TGTGCCAGCAGCTCTAGCGCGGGTGAGCAGTTCTTC
CASSSSAGEQFF
>-|TRBJ2-7|-|TRBV3-1/TRBV3-2
TGTGCCAGCAGCCAAAAAGGGGGCGAGCAGTACTTC
CASSQKGGEQYF
>-|TRBJ1-3|once|TRBV15
TGTGCCACCAGCAGAGGGAGGGTCCGGAGCTCTGGAAACACCATATATTTT
CATSRGRVRSSGNTIYF
>TRBD2|TRBJ2-7|-|TRBV6-1
TGTGCCAGCAGTGAAGAATTGCGACTAGCGGTAAAATACGAGCAGTACTTC
CASSEELRLAVKYEQYF
>-|TRBJ1-1|-|TRBV9
TGTGCCAGCAGCGTAGGTTACCGGGTGTCCACTGAAGCTTTCTTT
CASSVGYRVSTEAFF
>-|TRBJ2-1|-|TRBV29-1
TGCGGCGAGACAGAGAGCTCCTACAATGAGCAGTTCTTC
CGETESSYNEQFF
>-|TRBJ1-5|-|TRBV6-5
TGTGCCACCGCGGGGGGGCCTACGCTGTTGCCCCAGCATTTT
CATAGGPTLLPQHF
>-|TRBJ1-1|-|TRBV9
TGTGCCAGCAGCGTAAGCATAAACACTGAAGCTTTCTTT
CASSVSINTEAFF
>-|TRBJ1-6|-|TRBV9
TGTGCCAGCAGCAGGAGCGGTATAGTGGATAATTCACCCCTCCACTTT
CASSRSGIVDNSPLHF
>TRBD1|TRBJ2-2|-|TRBV2
TGTGCCAGCTCCGGGACAGGGGGCGTCGGGGCCGGGGAGCTGTTTTTT
CASSGTGGVGAGELFF
>TRBD1|TRBJ2-7|-|TRBV19
TGTGCCAGTAGTAAACGGGACAGGGTCGAGCAGTACTTC
CASSKRDRVEQYF
>-|TRBJ1-3|-|TRBV29-1
TGCAGCGTTGATAAGGGGCAGGGAAACACCATATATTTT
CSVDKGQGNTIYF
>-|TRBJ1-5|-|TRBV7-6
TGTGCCAGCAGCCCTGGGGGCGCGGGTCAGCCCCAGCATTTT
CASSPGGAGQPQHF
>TRBD1|TRBJ1-5|-|TRBV6-6
TGTGCCAGCAGAATTCCCGGACAGGGGGGGCAGCCCCAGCATTTT
CASRIPGQGGQPQHF
>-|TRBJ2-1|-|TRBV19
TGTGCCAGTAGTTGGCAGGCCTACAATGAGCAGTTCTTC
CASSWQAYNEQFF
>-|TRBJ1-4|-|TRBV10-1
TGCGCCAGCAGTGCGGGAGCAGCTAATGAAAAACTGTTTTTT
CASSAGAANEKLFF
>-|TRBJ1-5|-|TRBV6-1
TGTGCCAGCAGTTCCCAGGATCAGCCCCAGCATTTT
CASSSQDQPQHF
>TRBD1|TRBJ1-6|-|TRBV5-4
TGTGCCAGCAGCTTGGGGGGACAGCTCACTAATTCACCCCTCCACTTT
CASSLGGQLTNSPLHF
>-|TRBJ2-1|-|TRBV5-1
TGCGCCAGCACTACAGGGAACCCCTACAATGAGCAGTTCTTC
CASTTGNPYNEQFF
>-|TRBJ1-6|-|TRBV5-1
TGCGCCAGCAGCTTGTCTGAGAATTCACCCCTCCACTTT
CASSLSENSPLHF
>-|TRBJ2-1|-|TRBV18
TGTGCCAGCTCACCACCGAGGACCACCACCTACAATGAGCAGTTCTTC
CASSPPRTTTYNEQFF
>TRBD1|TRBJ2-1|-|TRBV5-1
TGCGCCAGCAGCGGGACAGGAGGTTACAATGAGCAGTTCTTC
CASSGTGGYNEQFF
>TRBD1|TRBJ2-5|-|TRBV9
TGTGCCAGCAGCGTAAATGTAGGGGGCGGGTCCCAGTACTTC
CASSVNVGGGSQYF
>-|TRBJ2-5|-|TRBV19
TGTGCCAGTAGTATCAAACAGAATCAGGAGACCCAGTACTTC
CASSIKQNQETQYF
>TRBD1|TRBJ1-1|-|TRBV5-1
TGCGCCAGCAGCTTGGTACAGGGGGACACTGAAGCTTTCTTT
CASSLVQGDTEAFF
>TRBD2|TRBJ2-7|-|TRBV10-3
TGTGCCATCAAAGGACTAGCGGACTCCTACGAGCAGTACTTC
CAIKGLADSYEQYF
>-|TRBJ1-1|-|TRBV5-4
TGTGCCAGCAGCTTGCCTACTACTGAAGCTTTCTTT
CASSLPTTEAFF
>-|TRBJ1-1|-|TRBV15
TGTGCCACCAGCAGAGGGGGGGGATACACTGAAGCTTTCTTT
CATSRGGGYTEAFF
>TRBD2|TRBJ2-7|-|TRBV5-4
TGTGCCAGCAGCCAAATGCTAGCGGGGGGCTCCTACGAGCAGTACTTC
CASSQMLAGGSYEQYF
>TRBD2|TRBJ2-3|-|TRBV30
TGTGCCTGGAGTGAGGGGAGCGGGATCGCAGATACGCAGTATTTT
CAWSEGSGIADTQYF
>-|TRBJ1-2|once|TRBV27
TGTGCCAGCAGTTCCTATCGGGGGTCTAACTATGGCTACACCTTC
CASSSYRGSNYGYTF
>-|TRBJ1-1|-|TRBV18
TGTGCCAGCTCCGAGACATTCCCGGGCGCTTTCTTT
CASSETFPGAFF
>TRBD1|TRBJ2-7|-|TRBV9
TGTGCCAGCAGCGTTGCCCCCCGACAGGGCCTAGGTTCCTACGAGCAGTACTTC
CASSVAPRQGLGSYEQYF